This TCR beta chain emerged from a study of blood T cell repertoires in COVID-19. About the research overall: There were acute and convalescent COVID-19 samples, and they came from the United States, Italy and Spain. PBMCs, B-cell-depleted T cells, or T cells provided the cDNA or gDNA that made up the material.

Profiling relied on immunoSEQ multiplex PCR, and the TCRdb table lists in-frame clones only, not all of them. Among nearly 80,000 clones listed, 87% were seen once. Trimming cost V 4 bases and J 4 bases; bases outside gene matches: 9. This CDR3 comprises 15 residues. Germline CDR1 reads SGHAT; CDR2 reads FQNNGV. Material: peripheral blood. This sequence originates from a woman older than 75 with active or convalescent COVID-19. The chain couples TRBV11-2 to TRBJ2-7, with TRBD1 matching 8 bases. The CDR3 reads CASSSLGQGAYEQYF. CDR3 nucleotide sequence: TGTGCCAGCAGCTCCCTGGGGCAGGGGGCTTACGAGCAGTACTTC.